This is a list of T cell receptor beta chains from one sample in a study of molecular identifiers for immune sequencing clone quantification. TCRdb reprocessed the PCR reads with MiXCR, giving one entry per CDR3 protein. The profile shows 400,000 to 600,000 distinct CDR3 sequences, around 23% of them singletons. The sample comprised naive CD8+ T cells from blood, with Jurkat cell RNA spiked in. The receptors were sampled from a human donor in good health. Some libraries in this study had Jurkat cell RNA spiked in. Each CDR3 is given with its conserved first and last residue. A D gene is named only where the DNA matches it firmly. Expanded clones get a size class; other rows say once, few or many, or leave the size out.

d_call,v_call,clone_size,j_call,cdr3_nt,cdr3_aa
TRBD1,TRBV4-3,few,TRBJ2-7,TGCGCCAGCAGTCTTTCCGGGACAGAAAGATACGAGCAGTACTTC,CASSLSGTERYEQYF
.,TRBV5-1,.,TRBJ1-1,TGCGCCAGCAACTTGTACCTCTCAGGGGCCACTGAAGCTTTCTTT,CASNLYLSGATEAFF
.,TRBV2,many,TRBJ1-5,TGTGCCAGCAGTGCGGGGGCACATAGCAATCAGCCCCAGCATTTT,CASSAGAHSNQPQHF
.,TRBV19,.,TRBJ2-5,TGTGCCAGTGTACCTCGACGGGGCGAGGAGACCCAGTACTTC,CASVPRRGEETQYF
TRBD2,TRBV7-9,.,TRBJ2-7,TGTGCCAGCAGCTTAGCGCTAACTAGCGGGAGGGCCGGAGGGCAAATCGCGGGGGAGCAGTACTTC,CASSLALTSGRAGGQIAGEQYF
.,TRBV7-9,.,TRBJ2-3,TGTGCCAGCAGCCCGCCCAGGGGGGCCAACTTGAACACAGATACGCAGTATTTT,CASSPPRGANLNTDTQYF
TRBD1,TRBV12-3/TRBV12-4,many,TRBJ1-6,TGTGCCAGCAGTACCACAGGGGGCGGCCGGAATTCACCCCTCCACTTT,CASSTTGGGRNSPLHF
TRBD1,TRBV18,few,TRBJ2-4,TGTGCCAGCTCACCGCAGGACAGGGTGGGGAACATTCAGTACTTC,CASSPQDRVGNIQYF
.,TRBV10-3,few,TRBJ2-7,TGTGCCATCAGTGAGGGCCTGGGCCTCTACGAGCAGTGCTTC,CAISEGLGLYEQCF
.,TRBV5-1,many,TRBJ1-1,TGCGCCAGCAGCCCAAACCCGAACACTGAAGCTTTCTTT,CASSPNPNTEAFF
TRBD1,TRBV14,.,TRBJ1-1,TGTGCCAGCAGCCAAGTAACAGGGGTGGTCACTGAAGCTTTCTTT,CASSQVTGVVTEAFF
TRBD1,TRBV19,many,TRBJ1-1,TGTGCCAGTAGTGCAGGGGGCGTTACTGAAGCTTTCTTT,CASSAGGVTEAFF
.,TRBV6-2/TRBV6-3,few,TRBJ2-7,TGTGCCAGCAGTTACTCCTACCGCTACGAGCAGTACTTC,CASSYSYRYEQYF
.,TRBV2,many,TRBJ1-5,TGTGCCAGCAGTGAGTTACCTCAGCCCCAGCATTTT,CASSELPQPQHF